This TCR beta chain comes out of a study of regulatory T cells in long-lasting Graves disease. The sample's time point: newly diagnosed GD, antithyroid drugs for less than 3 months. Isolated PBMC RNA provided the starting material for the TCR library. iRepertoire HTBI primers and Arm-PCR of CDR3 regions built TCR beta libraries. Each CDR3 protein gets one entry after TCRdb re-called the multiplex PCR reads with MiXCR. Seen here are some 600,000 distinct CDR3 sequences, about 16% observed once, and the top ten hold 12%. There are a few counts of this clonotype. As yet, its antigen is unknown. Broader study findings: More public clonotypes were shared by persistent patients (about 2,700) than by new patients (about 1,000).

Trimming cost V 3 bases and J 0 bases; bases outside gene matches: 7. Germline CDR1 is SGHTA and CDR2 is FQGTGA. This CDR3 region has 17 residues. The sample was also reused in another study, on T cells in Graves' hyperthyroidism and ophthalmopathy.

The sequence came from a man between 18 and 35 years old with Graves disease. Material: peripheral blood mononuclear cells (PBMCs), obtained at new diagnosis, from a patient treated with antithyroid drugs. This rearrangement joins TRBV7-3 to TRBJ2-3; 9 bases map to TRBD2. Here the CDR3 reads CASSFRGSGGSTDTQYF. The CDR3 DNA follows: TGTGCCAGCAGCTTCCGTGGTAGCGGGGGAAGCACAGATACGCAGTATTTT.